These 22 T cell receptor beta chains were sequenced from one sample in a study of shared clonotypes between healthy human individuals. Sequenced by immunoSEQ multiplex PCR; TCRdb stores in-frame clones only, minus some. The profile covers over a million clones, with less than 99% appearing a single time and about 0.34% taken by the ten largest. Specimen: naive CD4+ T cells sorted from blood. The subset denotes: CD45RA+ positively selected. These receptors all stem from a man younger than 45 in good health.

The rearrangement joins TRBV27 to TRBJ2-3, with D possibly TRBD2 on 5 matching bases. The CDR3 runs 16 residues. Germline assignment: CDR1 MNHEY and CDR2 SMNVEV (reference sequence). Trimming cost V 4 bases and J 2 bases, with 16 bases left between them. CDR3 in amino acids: CASSSQTLALTDTQYF. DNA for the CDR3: TGTGCCAGCAGTTCGCAAACGCTAGCTCTCACAGATACGCAGTATTTT.

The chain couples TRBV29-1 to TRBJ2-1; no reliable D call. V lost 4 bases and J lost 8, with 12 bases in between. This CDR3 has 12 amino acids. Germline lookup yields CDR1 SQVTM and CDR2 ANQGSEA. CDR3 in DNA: TGCAGCGTTGTCCGAATCTTGGATGAGCAGTTCTTC. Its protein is CSVVRILDEQFF.

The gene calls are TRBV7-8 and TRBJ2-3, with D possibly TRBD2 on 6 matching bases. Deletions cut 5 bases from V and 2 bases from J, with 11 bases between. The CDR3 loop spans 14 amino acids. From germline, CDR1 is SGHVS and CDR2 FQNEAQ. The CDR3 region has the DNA TGTGCCAGCAGCGCGGGGACTCACACAGATACGCAGTATTTT. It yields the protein CASSAGTHTDTQYF.

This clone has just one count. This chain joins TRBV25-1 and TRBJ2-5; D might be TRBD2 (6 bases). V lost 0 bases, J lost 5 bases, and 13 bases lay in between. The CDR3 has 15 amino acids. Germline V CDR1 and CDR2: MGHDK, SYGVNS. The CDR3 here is CASSEYGGTRETQYF. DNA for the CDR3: TGTGCCAGCAGTGAATACGGGGGAACGCGGGAGACCCAGTACTTC.

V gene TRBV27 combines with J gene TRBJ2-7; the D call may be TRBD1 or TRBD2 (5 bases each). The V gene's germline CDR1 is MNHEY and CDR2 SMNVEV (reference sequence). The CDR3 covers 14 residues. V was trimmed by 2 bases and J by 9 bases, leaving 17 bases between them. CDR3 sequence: CASSLRRDANGQYF. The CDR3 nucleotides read TGTGCCAGCAGTTTACGTAGGGACGCTAACGGGCAGTACTTC.

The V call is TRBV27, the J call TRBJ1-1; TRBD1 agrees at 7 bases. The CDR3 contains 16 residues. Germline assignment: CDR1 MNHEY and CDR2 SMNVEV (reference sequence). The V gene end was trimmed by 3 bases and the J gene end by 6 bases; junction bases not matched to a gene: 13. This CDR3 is CASSFLRTGGGSEAFF. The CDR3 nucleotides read TGTGCCAGCAGTTTCCTGAGGACAGGAGGGGGGTCTGAAGCTTTCTTT.

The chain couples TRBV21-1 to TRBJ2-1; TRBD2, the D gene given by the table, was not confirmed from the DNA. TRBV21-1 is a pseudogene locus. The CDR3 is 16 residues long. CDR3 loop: CASSKARAGGPDEQFF. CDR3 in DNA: TGTGCCAGCAGCAAAGCGCGGGCGGGAGGGCCCGATGAGCAGTTCTTC.

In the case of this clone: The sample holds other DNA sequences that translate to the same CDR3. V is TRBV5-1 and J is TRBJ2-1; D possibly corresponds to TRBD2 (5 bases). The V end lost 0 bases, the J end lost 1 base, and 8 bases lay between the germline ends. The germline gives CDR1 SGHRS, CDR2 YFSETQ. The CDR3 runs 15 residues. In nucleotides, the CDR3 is TGCGCCAGCAGCTTGGTTCCGGGGTCCTACAATGAGCAGTTCTTC. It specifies CASSLVPGSYNEQFF.

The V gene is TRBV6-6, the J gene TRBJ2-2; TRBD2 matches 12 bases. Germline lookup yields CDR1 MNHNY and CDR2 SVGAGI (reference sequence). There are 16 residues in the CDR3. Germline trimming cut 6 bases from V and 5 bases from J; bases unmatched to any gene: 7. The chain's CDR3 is CASSSTSGRGTGELFF. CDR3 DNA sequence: TGTGCCAGCAGCTCGACTAGCGGGAGAGGAACCGGGGAGCTGTTTTTT.

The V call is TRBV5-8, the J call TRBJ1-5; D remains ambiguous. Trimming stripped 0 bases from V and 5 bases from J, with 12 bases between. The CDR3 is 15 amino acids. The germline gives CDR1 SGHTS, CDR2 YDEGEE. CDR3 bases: TGTGCCAGCAGCTTGGCCGTAGGTGGCTATCAGCCCCAGCATTTT. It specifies CASSLAVGGYQPQHF.

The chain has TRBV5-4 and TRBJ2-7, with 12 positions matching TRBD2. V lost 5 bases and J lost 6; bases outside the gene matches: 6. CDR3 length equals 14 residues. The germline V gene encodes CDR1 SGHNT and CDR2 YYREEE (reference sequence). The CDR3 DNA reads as TGTGCCAGCAGGCTAGCGGGAGGGCCGGTCGAGCAGTACTTC. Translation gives CASRLAGGPVEQYF. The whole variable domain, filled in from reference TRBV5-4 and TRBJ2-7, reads ETGVTQSPTHLIKTRGQQVTLRCSSQSGHNTVSWYQQALGQGPQFIFQYYREEENGRGNFPPRFSGLQFPNYSSELNVNALELDDSALYLCASRLAGGPVEQYFGPGTRLTVT.

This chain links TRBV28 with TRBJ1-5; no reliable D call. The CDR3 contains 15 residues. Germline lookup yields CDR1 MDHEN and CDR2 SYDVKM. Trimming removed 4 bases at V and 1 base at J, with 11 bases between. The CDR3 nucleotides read TGTGCCAGCAGTTCAGGAGGTCGGAGCAATCAGCCCCAGCATTTT. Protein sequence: CASSSGGRSNQPQHF.

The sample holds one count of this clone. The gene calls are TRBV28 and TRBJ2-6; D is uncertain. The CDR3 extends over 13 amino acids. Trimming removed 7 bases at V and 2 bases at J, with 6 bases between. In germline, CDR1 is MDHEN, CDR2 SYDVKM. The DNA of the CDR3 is TGTGCCAGCAATGGGGCTGGGGCCAACGTCCTGACTTTC. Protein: CASNGAGANVLTF.

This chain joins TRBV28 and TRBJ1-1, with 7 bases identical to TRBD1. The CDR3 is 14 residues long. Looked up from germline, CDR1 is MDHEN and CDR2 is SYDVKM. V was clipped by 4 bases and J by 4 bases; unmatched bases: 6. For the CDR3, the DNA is TGTGCCAGCAGTTCCGGGACAGCCACCACTGAAGCTTTCTTT. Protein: CASSSGTATTEAFF.

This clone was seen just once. In nucleotides, the CDR3 is TGTGCCAGCAGCTTAGGATTAAAGGACAGGGCTACAGATACGCAGTATTTT. This sequence encodes CASSLGLKDRATDTQYF. V usage is TRBV7-8 and J usage is TRBJ2-3; 8 bases fit TRBD1. This CDR3 is 17 amino acids long. CDR1 is SGHVS, CDR2 FQNEAQ, per germline. With 1 base clipped from V and 3 bases from J, the junction kept 9 bases outside the gene matches.

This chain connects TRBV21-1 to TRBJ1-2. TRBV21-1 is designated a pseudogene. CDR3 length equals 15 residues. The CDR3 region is CARNFTGPPGRIYTF. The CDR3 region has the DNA TGTGCCAGGAACTTCACCGGGCCCCCCGGGCGGATCTACACCTTC.

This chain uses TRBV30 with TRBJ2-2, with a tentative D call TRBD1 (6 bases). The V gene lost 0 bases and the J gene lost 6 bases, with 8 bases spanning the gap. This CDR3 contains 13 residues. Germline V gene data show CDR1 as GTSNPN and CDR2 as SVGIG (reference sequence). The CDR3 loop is CAWSVSGAGELFF. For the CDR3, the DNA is TGTGCCTGGAGTGTTTCAGGGGCCGGGGAGCTGTTTTTT. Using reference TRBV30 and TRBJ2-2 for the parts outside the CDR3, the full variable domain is SQTIHQWPATLVQPVGSPLSLECTVEGTSNPNLYWYRQAAGRGLQLLFYSVGIGQISSEVPQNLSASRPQDRQFILSSKKLLLSDSGFYLCAWSVSGAGELFFGEGSRLTVL.

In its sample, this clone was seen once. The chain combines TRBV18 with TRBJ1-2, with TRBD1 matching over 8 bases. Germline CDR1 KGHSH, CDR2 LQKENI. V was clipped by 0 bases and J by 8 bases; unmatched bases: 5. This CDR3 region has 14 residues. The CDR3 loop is CASSPPSGGRGYTF. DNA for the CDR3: TGTGCCAGCTCACCACCGTCAGGGGGCAGGGGCTACACCTTC.

CDR3 amino acids: CASSLYQGAGGYTF. The CDR3 coding sequence is TGTGCCAGCAGCTTGTATCAGGGGGCTGGTGGCTACACCTTC. The chain recombines TRBV5-6 with TRBJ1-2; TRBD1 matches at 8 bases. Germline V CDR1 and CDR2: SGHDT, YYEEEE. V lost 1 base to trimming and J lost 7 bases; unmatched junction nucleotides: 6. CDR3 length: 14 amino acids.

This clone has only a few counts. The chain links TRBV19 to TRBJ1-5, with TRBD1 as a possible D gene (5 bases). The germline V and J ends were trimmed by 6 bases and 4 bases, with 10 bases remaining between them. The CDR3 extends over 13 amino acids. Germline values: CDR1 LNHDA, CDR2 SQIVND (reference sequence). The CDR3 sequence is CASSQEGNQPQHF. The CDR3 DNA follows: TGTGCCAGTAGCCAAGAGGGGAATCAGCCCCAGCATTTT.

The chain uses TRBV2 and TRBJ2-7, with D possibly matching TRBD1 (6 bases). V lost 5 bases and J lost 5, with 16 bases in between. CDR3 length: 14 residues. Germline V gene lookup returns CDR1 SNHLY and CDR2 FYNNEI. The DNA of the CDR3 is TGTGCCAGCAGTCCCCAGGGGAGCGACGACGAGCAGTACTTC. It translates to CASSPQGSDDEQYF.

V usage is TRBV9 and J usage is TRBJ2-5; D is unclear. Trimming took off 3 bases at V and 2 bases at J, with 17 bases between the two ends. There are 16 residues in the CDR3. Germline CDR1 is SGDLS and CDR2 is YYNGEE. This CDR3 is CASSDLVGLSQETQYF. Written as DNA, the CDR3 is TGTGCCAGCAGCGACCTCGTCGGTTTGAGTCAAGAGACCCAGTACTTC.